Listed below are T cell receptor beta chains from one sample, sequenced in a study of blood T cell repertoires in COVID-19. The protocol was immunoSEQ multiplex PCR, while the TCRdb copy is restricted to in-frame clones and leaves out a portion. The profile covers about 78,000 clones, with approximately 89% appearing a single time and 4.5% to 5.5% taken by the ten largest. The sample consisted of peripheral blood. The receptors shown here come from a man over 45 with active or convalescent COVID-19. Both conserved end residues are part of each CDR3. D genes are given only for firm matches. Some rows mark clone size as missing; the rest say once, few, many or name a class of expanded clone.

TRBV7-2	TRBJ2-7	NA	TRBD2	CASSFTSGGARYEQYF	TGTGCCAGCAGCTTTACTAGCGGGGGGGCCAGGTACGAGCAGTACTTC
TRBV19	TRBJ1-5	few	NA	CASSITGGNQPQHF	TGTGCCAGTAGTATAACTGGAGGAAATCAGCCCCAGCATTTT
TRBV7-9	TRBJ2-3	NA	TRBD2	CASSLGASGGPTDTQYF	TGTGCCAGCAGCTTAGGCGCTAGCGGGGGGCCCACAGATACGCAGTATTTT
TRBV2	TRBJ2-3	few	NA	CASSLTAGSDTQYF	TGTGCCAGCAGTCTAACTGCAGGTTCAGATACGCAGTATTTT
TRBV3-1/TRBV3-2	TRBJ1-4	NA	NA	CASSQRVGGEKLFF	TGTGCCAGCAGCCAACGGGTAGGAGGTGAAAAACTGTTTTTT
TRBV13	TRBJ1-1	NA	NA	CASSLREGNTEAFF	TGTGCCAGCAGCTTACGGGAAGGGAACACTGAAGCTTTCTTT
TRBV7-6	TRBJ2-1	NA	TRBD1	CASSLGGRGLGDEQFF	TGTGCCAGCAGCTTAGGGGGCAGGGGGCTAGGCGATGAGCAGTTCTTC
TRBV29-1	TRBJ1-2	NA	TRBD1	CSVRQGLANYGYTF	TGCAGCGTCCGACAGGGCCTAGCTAACTATGGCTACACCTTC
TRBV7-2	TRBJ2-1	NA	TRBD2	CASSLVGLADEQFF	TGTGCCAGCAGCTTAGTGGGACTAGCCGATGAGCAGTTCTTC
TRBV7-2	TRBJ1-5	NA	NA	CASSPHKNQPQHF	TGTGCCAGCAGCCCCCACAAGAATCAGCCCCAGCATTTT
TRBV3-1/TRBV3-2	TRBJ2-3	NA	TRBD1	CASSQGQGVTDTQYF	TGTGCCAGCAGCCAAGGGCAGGGGGTCACAGATACGCAGTATTTT
TRBV7-2	TRBJ2-3	NA	NA	CASSFNRVSDTQYF	TGTGCCAGCAGCTTTAACAGGGTATCAGATACGCAGTATTTT
TRBV7-8	TRBJ2-5	NA	NA	CASSRGGGYQETQYF	TGTGCCAGCAGCCGAGGCGGGGGCTACCAAGAGACCCAGTACTTC
TRBV7-9	TRBJ1-4	NA	NA	CASSTETGREEKLFF	TGTGCCAGCAGCACCGAAACAGGGAGAGAAGAAAAACTGTTTTTT
TRBV5-5	TRBJ1-1	NA	TRBD1	CASSLYPGQGPMNTEAFF	TGTGCCAGCAGCTTGTATCCGGGACAGGGACCTATGAACACTGAAGCTTTCTTT
TRBV28	TRBJ2-3	NA	NA	CASSSTVTSTDTQYF	TGTGCCAGCAGTTCGACAGTAACTAGCACAGATACGCAGTATTTT
TRBV4-3	TRBJ2-1	few	NA	CASSQEGGNEQFF	TGCGCCAGCAGCCAAGAAGGAGGGAATGAGCAGTTCTTC
TRBV30	TRBJ1-3	NA	TRBD1	CAWRPGTGRNTIYF	TGTGCCTGGAGGCCGGGGACAGGGAGAAACACCATATATTTT
TRBV6-5	TRBJ2-3	NA	TRBD2	CASSLTSGGATDTQYF	TGTGCCAGCAGTTTAACTAGCGGGGGGGCAACAGATACGCAGTATTTT
TRBV5-1	TRBJ2-3	NA	TRBD2	CASSGAVAGGTDTQYF	TGCGCCAGCAGCGGGGCGGTAGCGGGGGGCACAGATACGCAGTATTTT
TRBV7-2	TRBJ2-3	NA	NA	CASSRGQNTDTQYF	TGTGCCAGCAGCCGCGGACAGAACACAGATACGCAGTATTTT
TRBV28	TRBJ2-5	NA	TRBD2	CASSRLSGGAMETQYF	TGTGCCAGCAGCCGCCTTAGCGGGGGGGCCATGGAGACCCAGTACTTC
TRBV5-4	TRBJ1-1	NA	TRBD1	CASSLEQGATEAFF	TGTGCCAGCAGCTTGGAACAGGGGGCCACTGAAGCTTTCTTT
TRBV3-1/TRBV3-2	TRBJ2-1	NA	NA	CASSQGRGNEQFF	TGTGCCAGCAGCCAAGGTAGGGGAAATGAGCAGTTCTTC
TRBV7-9	TRBJ1-5	NA	TRBD1	CASSTSTGTNQPQHF	TGTGCCAGCAGCACATCGACAGGGACCAATCAGCCCCAGCATTTT
TRBV10-3	TRBJ1-2	NA	TRBD1	CAISVGQGIDGYTF	TGTGCCATCAGTGTAGGACAGGGTATCGACGGCTACACCTTC
TRBV7-6	TRBJ1-3	NA	NA	CASSLSAGKGNTIYF	TGTGCCAGCAGCTTATCGGCAGGGAAGGGAAACACCATATATTTT
TRBV24-1	TRBJ1-5	NA	TRBD1	CATSDSGTGGSQPQHF	TGTGCCACCAGTGACTCCGGGACAGGGGGCAGTCAGCCCCAGCATTTT